This T cell receptor (beta chain) was sequenced in a study of cytomegalovirus exposure and HLA in healthy donors (dated by TCRdb to 2016 to 2017). Study-wide context: An earlier analysis of 587 of the donors reported 276 Gb of sequence data and roughly 110 million unique TCR beta sequences from roughly 200 million T cells. All discovery cohort repertoires had been generated using a single sequencing platform. In addition to the first cohort of around 670 subjects, a separate validation cohort of approximately 130 different subjects was used. In a later analysis, previously published TCR beta repertoires from 600 to 850 donors were re-analyzed and high-resolution HLA genotyping was added so that TCR occurrence patterns could be studied. An early release that covered about 600 HLA-typed donors contained approximately 320 gigabases of sequencing data and about 93 million unique TCR sequences. The number of typed donors differed by locus: roughly 620-630 for A, B, C, DRB1 and DQB1; 522 for DQA1; some 610 for DPA1; and approximately 450 for DPB1. Four to six DR-DQ haplotypes were handled as single units for association and clustering, since linkage in the cohort was strong. To predict cytomegalovirus infection status, the study brought together high-throughput TCR immunosequencing, statistical association of individual TCRs with disease status, and machine learning. Genome-wide SNP genotypes for about 65% of the 666 donors were used in a later genetic analysis, which treated that subset as a discovery cohort. Among the roughly 400 genotyped donors, about 83% belonged to the genetic ancestry cluster associated with self-reported Caucasian donors. The study aimed to test whether signatures of past pathogen exposure could be identified by cataloging public T cell receptors. Donor age, sex, ethnicity and CMV serostatus were compiled together with the repertoire data. Among some 410 genotyped donors of the cohort, an average of approximately 240,000 unique TCR beta nucleotide sequences was sequenced per donor, of which about 18% were non-productive. In the later analysis, no new phenotypic data were used to find candidate immune exposures; instead, reliance was placed on TCR beta sequences and their occurrence across donors. Both class I and class II loci were covered by HLA typing, at four-digit resolution. The study profiled the T cell repertoires of hundreds of subjects by immunosequencing and related them to cytomegalovirus serostatus. An earlier analysis of roughly 580 of the donors used high-throughput TCR beta sequencing to judge whether each TCR beta V gene segment behaved as functional or pseudogenic. Broader findings and caveats from the paper: Some IMGT-functional V segments, including TRBV6-2 and TRBV6-3, could not be told apart with the 87-base-pair reads, so those segments were excluded. According to a later genetic analysis, donors in an Asian-associated ancestry cluster had fewer N-insertions in productive TCRs than the approximately 700-donor mean. Several of the top co-occurrence clusters appeared to be linked to parvovirus B19, influenza, CMV and Epstein-Barr virus, according to a later analysis. A later analysis found that most CMV-associated TCR beta chains appeared HLA-restricted, with HLA associations seemingly driven largely by CMV exposure. An earlier analysis of approximately 600 of the donors showed that most TCR beta V segments appeared in productive rearrangements either about 87% or about 30% of the time, which broadly matched IMGT annotations. The classifier was reported to diagnose cytomegalovirus status with high specificity and sensitivity in both the original and validation cohorts. The authors suggested that the approach could potentially be generalized to other disease states and immunological phenotypes. In vitro tests confirmed that a few of the cytomegalovirus-associated TCR beta chains recognize cytomegalovirus antigens. A total of 164 TCR beta chains were listed by the study as associated with cytomegalovirus. This cohort had only TCR beta chains sequenced, and the lack of alpha or paired-chain data limited which features could be detected. When HLA alleles, especially DR and DQ, strongly co-occurred, attributing TCR associations to individual alleles was difficult. Correlated functional status among segregating V segments might be attributable to linkage disequilibrium, but an unknown experimental factor could not be ruled out. Across donors, most TCR sequences were observed very rarely, whereas some public TCRs were present in many individuals. V-gene and J-gene trimming of TCR beta chains was associated with a missense DCLRE1C variant in a later genetic analysis, and the association was replicated in an independent cohort. The earlier analysis of 587 of the donors excluded 15 to 20 rarely observed V segments, including chromosome 9 orphons, because counts were too low. A further reported finding was that TCR beta sequences accurately predicted the HLA-A and HLA-B alleles for most subjects in the first cohort. In a later analysis, HLA-associated TCR beta chains were found to be more clonally expanded and to have lower generation probabilities than equally common non-associated chains. Immune exposure information for the cohort was limited to CMV serostatus. A cluster of highly shared sequence variants was judged likely to be a technical artifact of the sequencing pipeline. A later analysis found that TCR association rates varied across HLA loci, with DRB1 alleles showing the most associated TCRs and HLA-C alleles the fewest. Presence/absence analyses assumed roughly uniform sequencing depth across donors, an assumption that may not hold. A later analysis associated roughly 17,000 TCR beta sequences with specific HLA alleles at a false discovery rate of 0.05. Because some donors lacked HLA typing at each locus, the association tests relied only on the typed subset.

The cohort comprised approximately 700 healthy bone marrow donors. Cohort members were all nominally healthy when sampled, although unrecorded immune exposures were likely present. The donor tested CMV seropositive and was one of the 289 seropositive cohort members. Each donor provided a peripheral blood sample, and peripheral blood mononuclear cells were used for TCR beta sequencing. The Qiagen DNeasy Blood Extraction Kit was used to extract genomic DNA from the blood cell samples. The receptor library was made with the immunoSEQ multiplex PCR assay. For the multiplex PCR, a mixture combining 60 forward primers for TCR Vbeta segments and 13 reverse primers for TCR Jbeta segments was used. The CDR3 region of rearranged TCR beta genes was amplified from genomic DNA by a multiplex PCR assay. The amplified TCR beta libraries were sequenced on the Illumina HiSeq System as 87-base-pair reads. Concerning the study's data processing: Across the roughly 640 repertoires, a later analysis counted 60 million to 90 million unique TCR beta chains, some 11 million of which were shared by at least two donors. A nearest-neighbor algorithm error-corrected the raw reads and collapsed the reads into unique sequences, merging closely related sequences to remove PCR and sequencing errors. CDR3 sequences were aligned to IMGT reference sequences to assign V, D and J gene segments. For a sequence to be retained, a match of at least six nucleotides was required to both a V gene segment and a J gene segment. A rearrangement counted as productive if the CDR3 had no stop codons and remained in frame with V and J, and every other rearrangement counted as non-productive. Following IMGT convention, CDR3 was defined as the stretch from the second conserved V-encoded cysteine to the conserved J-encoded phenylalanine. In an earlier analysis of 500 to 650 of the donors, sequences lacking an unambiguous match to a single V gene segment were excluded. In an earlier analysis of 450 to 750 of the donors, a V segment was called functional when productive rearrangements were above 56.7%, and segregating when the standard deviation between donors exceeded 5%. A statistical classification framework was built to diagnose cytomegalovirus status from the catalog of TCR beta chain sequences. In a later analysis, TCR nucleotide sequences were compared against IMGT/GENE-DB human TR gene sequences so that V and J genes could be assigned. A later analysis assigned CDR3 sequences and most-parsimonious VDJ recombination scenarios with the TCRdist pipeline. A later analysis defined each TCR beta chain by its CDR3 amino acid sequence plus V-gene family, and excluded reads lacking a unique V-gene family. As a way to deal with suspected cross-contamination and a sequencing artifact, a later analysis dropped 592 nucleotide sequences that were highly shared and had low generation probability. In a later analysis, a clonal expansion index for each public chain was calculated from normalized within-repertoire ranks of inferred template counts. In a later analysis, generation probabilities were computed with a VDJ recombination model fitted to out-of-frame rearrangements, and the resulting probabilities were checked against IGoR. Hypergeometric tests were used in a later analysis to score TCR-TCR, TCR-HLA and TCR-CMV co-occurrence, with a repertoire-size bias correction applied to the TCR pairs. In a later analysis, false discovery rates were estimated by permuting HLA or CMV assignments 20 times. In a later analysis, co-occurring TCRs were grouped using DBSCAN, and TCRdist sequence similarity was added for clustering within HLA-allele-positive subsets. For co-occurrence clustering, repertoires with fewer than 30,000 or more than 120,000 public chains were excluded, along with roughly 5 repertoires with anomalous nucleotide sharing. TCRdb stores this immuneACCESS table with in-frame sequences only. Part of the clones is absent; in the studies checked, under half of the shortfall reflects unresolved V genes, and no reason is known for the rest. Clone size and the V and J calls come from that table; the DNA yielded D and trimming. The sample table contains around 100,000 clones; only one count was recorded for 50% to 70% of them. Clones ranked in the top ten supply 3% to 4.5% of the sample.

Turning to this clone: Its antigen is not yet known. No quality values exist for individual bases; no much larger clone is one base distant.

The trim is 0 bases for V and 4 bases for J, with a gap of 4 bases between the germline ends. Measured from the cysteine to the phenylalanine, the CDR3 is 13 residues long. Kept here is only the CDR3 DNA, which spans 39 bases and is read in frame from base 1. The germline V gene (reference sequence) gives CDR1 as SGHNT and CDR2 as YYREEE. The source material was PBMCs. The sequence was collected from a man aged 25 to 45 in good health and CMV-seropositive. This receptor chain uses TRBV5-4 and TRBJ1-4; no D gene can be assigned with confidence. The sequenced DNA: TGTGCCAGCAGCTTGGTCGGTAATGAAAAACTGTTTTTT. Translated, this gives CASSLVGNEKLFF.